Below are 12 T cell receptor beta chains sequenced from a single sample in a study of T cells in Graves' hyperthyroidism and ophthalmopathy. Authors of the study amplified TCR beta CDR3 regions from RNA transcripts. Primed by the HTBI set, a first-round RT-PCR was run on the TCR CDR3. From the multiplex PCR reads, TCRdb called clonotypes with MiXCR, one entry per CDR3 protein. Of 500,000 to 550,000 distinct CDR3 sequences listed, approximately 20% were seen once; the top ten hold around 50%. Sequenced: blood. Source of these receptors: a man aged 35 to 55 with Graves' ophthalmopathy.

This clonotype has at least ten counts. The J gene is TRBJ2-3, the V gene TRBV5-1; tentatively, D is TRBD2 (5 bases). Germline V CDR1 and CDR2: SGHRS, YFSETQ. Trimming stripped 3 bases from V and 5 bases from J, with 13 bases between. The length of the CDR3 is 14 residues. CDR3: CASSSLLGRDTQYF. The CDR3 region has the DNA TGCGCCAGCAGCTCCTTGCTAGGGAGAGATACGCAGTATTTT.

Only a few counts were recorded for this clonotype. This sequence joins TRBV20-1 and TRBJ2-1; D is undetermined. CDR1 DFQATT and CDR2 SNEGSKA come from the germline V gene (reference sequence). The CDR3 is 12 residues long. The ends were cut back, 0 bases at V and 7 bases at J, with 7 bases in the middle. The DNA of the CDR3 is TGCAGTGCTAGAGACTGGGCTAATGAGCAGTTCTTC. Protein: CSARDWANEQFF.

This rearrangement joins TRBV9 to TRBJ2-7, with a possible D match to TRBD1 (6 bases). V lost 1 base and J lost 0, with 14 bases in between. The germline gives CDR1 SGDLS, CDR2 YYNGEE. There are 16 residues in the CDR3. Written as DNA, the CDR3 is TGTGCCAGCAGCGTACTGCCGGGACAACCCTCCTACGAGCAGTACTTC. It translates to CASSVLPGQPSYEQYF.

The rearrangement joins TRBV28 to TRBJ1-2, with TRBD1 as a possible D gene (6 bases). From germline, CDR1 is MDHEN and CDR2 SYDVKM. Trimming removed 4 bases from V and 4 bases from J, with 13 bases in between. This CDR3 has 14 residues. CDR3 region: CASSSQGLGYGYTF. The CDR3 DNA reads TGTGCCAGCAGTTCCCAGGGGTTGGGCTATGGCTACACCTTC.

The DNA of the CDR3 is TGTGCCAGCAGCCAAGCTCCCTCGACAGTTTTGAACACTGAAGCTTTCTTT. Its protein is CASSQAPSTVLNTEAFF. The chain employs TRBV3-1 and TRBJ1-1, with a possible D match to TRBD1 (5 bases). Trimming left V 1 base short and J 0 bases short, with 15 bases between. The CDR3 is 17 residues long. The germline CDR1 and CDR2 sequences are LGHDT and YNNKEL (reference sequence).

J is TRBJ2-7 and V is TRBV5-5; 11 positions agree with TRBD2. J lost 1 base, V lost 1 base, and 4 bases had no gene match. Germline loops: CDR1 SGHKS, CDR2 YYEKEE (reference sequence). This CDR3 is 16 amino acids long. CDR3 DNA sequence: TGTGCCAGCAGCTTGACTAGCGGGAGAAGATCCTACGAGCAGTACTTC. It translates to CASSLTSGRRSYEQYF.

This clonotype was detected a few times. At one boundary the junction diverges from the germline segment, which might be a read error. This chain connects TRBV18 to TRBJ1-1; possible D gene TRBD1, 5 bases. CDR1 is KGHSH and CDR2 is LQKENI in the germline V gene. The CDR3 is 13 amino acids. The CDR3 reads CASSPGENTGAFF. The CDR3, as DNA: TGTGCCAGCTCACCGGGGGAGAACACTGGAGCTTTCTTT.

This clonotype was picked up many times. The rearrangement uses TRBV7-3 and TRBJ2-3; 8 bases map to TRBD2. The CDR3 covers 16 residues. Germline CDR1 is SGHTA and CDR2 is FQGTGA. V lost 5 bases to trimming and J lost 0 bases; unmatched junction nucleotides: 7. The CDR3 loop is CASSPSGGRSTDTQYF. The CDR3 coding sequence is TGTGCCAGCAGCCCGAGCGGGGGACGGAGCACAGATACGCAGTATTTT. Full variable domain (remainder filled in from reference TRBV7-3 and TRBJ2-3): GAGVSQTPSNKVTEKGKYVELRCDPISGHTALYWYRQSLGQGPEFLIYFQGTGAADDSGLPNDRFFAVRPEGSVSTLKIQRTERGDSAVYLCASSPSGGRSTDTQYFGPGTRLTVL.

This clonotype has at least ten counts. Germline is not matched at one junction end, which may reflect a read error. This chain joins TRBV11-1 and TRBJ2-5; TRBD2 aligns across 11 bases. CDR1 is SGHAT and CDR2 is FQDESV in the germline V gene (reference sequence). CDR3 length: 15 residues. CDR3 residues: CASSVAGGTQETQYF. The CDR3 coding sequence is TGTGCCAGCAGCGTAGCGGGGGGGACCCAAGAGACCCAGTACTTC.

The table lists this clonotype with a few counts. V and J are TRBV30 and TRBJ1-2; 10 bases are a match to TRBD1. The CDR3 sequence is 13 residues long. Germline CDR1 is GTSNPN and CDR2 is SVGIG (reference sequence). The ends lost 5 bases at V and 8 bases at J; junction bases unmatched: 8. In nucleotides, the CDR3 is TGTGCCTGGGCGAGACAGGGGGCGTCGGGCTACACCTTC. Encoded protein: CAWARQGASGYTF.

Many counts were recorded for this clonotype. The genes are TRBV7-2 and TRBJ1-5; 11 bases map to TRBD1. The CDR3 contains 16 residues. Germline CDR1 is SGHTA and CDR2 is FQGNSA. V was clipped by 0 bases and J by 5 bases; unmatched bases: 3. The CDR3 loop is CASSLAGQGVYQPQHF. CDR3 nucleotide sequence: TGTGCCAGCAGCTTAGCGGGACAGGGGGTCTATCAGCCCCAGCATTTT.

This clonotype has a count of ten or more. Here the CDR3 DNA reads TGCAGTGCTAGAGGCCCCGGAGGCAGCGAGCAGTACTTC. Its protein is CSARGPGGSEQYF. The chain has TRBV20-1 and TRBJ2-7, with D possibly being TRBD2 (5 bases). From germline, CDR1 is DFQATT and CDR2 SNEGSKA (reference sequence). V was clipped by 1 base and J by 6 bases, with 13 bases between them. The CDR3 loop spans 13 amino acids.